The T cell receptor beta chain under discussion was sequenced for a study of tumor-infiltrating lymphocytes in oesophageal squamous cell carcinoma. The CDR3 loop spans 14 amino acids. The germline gives CDR1 MNHGY, CDR2 SAAAGT. A word on this clonotype: Germline and junction disagree at one end, which may indicate a read error.

TCRdb redid the calling of the PCR reads with MiXCR, one entry per CDR3 protein. The table lists approximately 12,000 distinct CDR3 sequences, under 70% of them singletons. This chain connects TRBV6-8 to TRBJ1-1; the D gene is possibly TRBD1 (5 bases). This TCR derives from a female donor with esophageal squamous cell carcinoma. Sequencing was performed on esophageal tumor tissue. In DNA, the CDR3 is TGTGCCAGCTTACGGGACGGCCCCTCTTACGAGCAGTACTTT. Translated, it gives CASLRDGPSYEQYF.